This T cell receptor beta chain appears in the sequencing data of a study of regulatory T cells in long-lasting Graves disease. HTBI primers from iRepertoire and Arm-PCR of CDR3 regions yielded the TCR beta libraries. Via MiXCR, TCRdb re-called the multiplex PCR reads, giving one row per CDR3 protein. The profile shows around 320,000 distinct CDR3 sequences, approximately 15% of them singletons. This clonotype has just a few counts. Its specificity is not known. Time point defined: newly diagnosed GD, antithyroid drugs for less than 3 months. Researchers made the TCR library from RNA that was extracted from PBMCs. Study-wide findings and caveats: Small sample size may have lowered accuracy.

This sample was also put to use in a study of T cells in Graves' hyperthyroidism and ophthalmopathy.

The sample consisted of peripheral blood mononuclear cells (PBMCs), taken at new diagnosis, from a patient treated with antithyroid drugs. The sequence was obtained from a middle-aged man with Graves disease.

DNA of the CDR3: TGTGCCATCAGTGATCTACAGGGGGCCTCGGGATCTGGAAACACCATATATTTT. Protein product: CAISDLQGASGSGNTIYF. The chain is built from TRBV10-3 and TRBJ1-3; TRBD1 agrees at 9 bases. Germline V gene sequence: CDR1 ENHRY, CDR2 SYGVKD. Trimming removed 3 bases from V and 1 base from J; junction bases left unmatched: 10. The length of the CDR3 is 18 residues.